This T cell receptor beta chain was obtained from a study of T cell clones after liver transplantation. Study-wide context: TCRbeta sequencing after a pre-transplant mixed lymphocyte reaction identified graft-donor-reactive clones, later tracked in post-transplant blood. HCV positivity affected three of eight recipients; the rest lacked autoimmune or viral indications.

Germline V CDR1 and CDR2: SEHNR, FQNEAQ (reference sequence). Unmatched junction bases numbered 7, after V lost 5 bases and J lost 6 bases. This CDR3 region has 14 residues. Measured with immunoSEQ multiplex PCR; TCRdb has only the in-frame clones, and not every one. The sample contains roughly 15,000 clones, around 90% of which appear only once. The sequence derives from a human donor who received a liver transplant. The sequences come from CD8+ T cells from blood, collected before liver transplant. The chain carries TRBV7-9 and TRBJ2-7; 10 nucleotides line up with TRBD1. The CDR3 sequence is CASSDRDRGPEQYF. CDR3 DNA sequence: TGTGCCAGCAGCGACCGGGACAGGGGTCCCGAGCAGTACTTC.